This T cell receptor (beta chain) is from a study of breast tumors, draining lymph nodes, adjacent tissues. The study, taken as a whole, reports: Most tumor T cells seemingly derive from lymph node, then expand in tumor. Tumor TCR diversity was below lymph nodes but above nontumor tissue. Data only fit, rather than demonstrated, lymph node origin of most tumor T cells.

Turning to this clonotype: Its specificity is not known.

Via MiXCR, TCRdb re-called the multiplex PCR reads, giving one row per CDR3 protein. The table has 90,000 to 120,000 distinct CDR3 sequences, 20% to 25% seen once; the top ten hold under 1.5%. Looked up from germline, CDR1 is MGHRA and CDR2 is YSYEKL. This CDR3 has 14 amino acids. V was clipped by 1 base and J by 0 bases, with 3 bases between them. The lymph nodes were axillary draining lymph nodes from breast cancer patients. The chain uses TRBV4-1 and TRBJ1-4, with no clear D. This sequence originates from a female donor with breast cancer. Some clones in this sample may be carry-over from other donors' samples. Sample: axillary lymph node tissue. Written as DNA, the CDR3 is TGCGCCAGCAGCCAAGGGACAACTAATGAAAAACTGTTTTTT. Its translation is CASSQGTTNEKLFF.